This T cell receptor beta chain stems from a study of cytomegalovirus exposure and HLA in healthy donors. Whole-study findings and limits: A later analysis reported that several of the most significant clusters appeared to be linked to common viral pathogens, among them Epstein-Barr virus. In vitro experiments confirmed that a few CMV-associated chains were specific for CMV antigens.

A multiplex PCR was run with 60 Vbeta primers and 13 Jbeta primers. Sequencing used immunoSEQ multiplex PCR; TCRdb keeps in-frame clones, though not all of them. The table includes approximately 150,000 clones, around 86% detected once. Comments on this clone: Its antigen is not known.

The sequence derives from a human donor in good health. The sample was PBMCs.

Here the CDR3 DNA reads TGTGCCAGCAGTTTACTCGGGACAGGGCAATCCTATGGCTACACCTTC. The encoded protein is CASSLLGTGQSYGYTF. The rearrangement joins TRBV27 to TRBJ1-2; TRBD1 agrees at 9 bases. The CDR3 is 16 amino acids. CDR1 is MNHEY and CDR2 is SMNVEV in the germline V gene (reference sequence). After removal of 2 bases from V and 4 bases from J, the junction contained 8 bases not matched to a gene.